The clone carrying this TCR beta chain was picked up a small number of times. The data were obtained in a study of T cells in Graves' hyperthyroidism and ophthalmopathy. Germline loops: CDR1 SNHLY, CDR2 FYNNEI. The CDR3 has 18 amino acids. The V gene lost 4 bases and the J gene lost 0 bases, with 16 bases spanning the gap. Authors of the study amplified TCR beta CDR3 regions from RNA transcripts. Carried out on the TCR CDR3, a first-round RT-PCR used the HTBI primer set. TCRdb passed the multiplex PCR reads through MiXCR, listing each CDR3 protein once. The sample lists hundreds of thousands of distinct CDR3 sequences; 11% to 15% were seen once.

The chain joins TRBV2 to TRBJ2-6, with a possible D match to TRBD1 (5 bases). The sequenced sample was blood. The origin of this receptor is a woman in her twenties or thirties with Graves' hyperthyroidism. The CDR3: CASSVKRQTSSGANVLTF. CDR3 DNA: TGTGCCAGCAGTGTTAAGCGACAGACGAGCTCTGGGGCCAACGTCCTGACTTTC.